Each of the 23 T cell receptor gamma chains below was sequenced from the same sample in a study of gamma delta lymphoproliferative disorders and STAT genes. Genomic DNA from isolated PBMCs served as the sequencing template. TCRdb called clones anew from the multiplex PCR reads with CATT. The profile shows 1,000 to 1,500 gamma-chain clones, roughly 8% of them singletons. Sequenced material: blood. The source of these receptors is a human donor with gamma-delta T-cell large granular lymphocyte leukemia.

The table lists this clone with many counts. This rearrangement joins TRGV2 to TRGJ1 or TRGJ2. TCRdb is silent on the J gene; assignment here came from matching the DNA to germline. The CDR3 runs to 15 residues. CDR1 is EGSNGY and CDR2 is YDSYNSKV in the germline V gene. V shed 1 base and J 1 base; nucleotides not matched to a gene: 7. The CDR3, as DNA: TGTGCCACCTGGGACGGTATAAAAAATTATTATAAGAAACTCTTT. It encodes CATWDGIKNYYKKLF.

This clone appeared many times. In DNA, the CDR3 is TGTGCCTTGTGGGAGGTGCGCTATTATAAGAAACTCTTT. This codes for CALWEVRYYKKLF. This sequence joins TRGV9 and TRGJ1 or TRGJ2. As TCRdb names no J gene, one was assigned here on the basis of a DNA match to germline. The CDR3 has 13 residues. J was trimmed by 4 bases and V by 0 bases; bases with no gene match: 3. Germline loops: CDR1 GITISATS, CDR2 ISYDGTV (reference sequence).

This clone has a count of ten or more. CDR3: CATWDGHHYKKLF. In nucleotides, the CDR3 is TGTGCCACCTGGGACGGGCATCATTATAAGAAACTCTTT. This chain links TRGV2 with TRGJ1 or TRGJ2. The J gene is not listed in TCRdb, so it was assigned here from a DNA match to germline. The CDR3 contains 13 residues. Trimming cost V 0 bases and J 5 bases; bases outside gene matches: 4. From germline, CDR1 is EGSNGY and CDR2 YDSYNSKV.

At least ten counts were recorded for this clone. This sequence joins TRGV9 and TRGJ1 or TRGJ2. The J gene, missing from TCRdb, was assigned here through DNA to germline matching. The ends lost 3 bases at V and 4 bases at J; junction bases unmatched: 0. Germline-derived CDR1 and CDR2 are GITISATS and ISYDGTV (reference sequence). The CDR3 length is 11 residues. The CDR3 DNA is TGTGCCTTGTGGGAGTATTATAAGAAACTCTTT. Amino acids: CALWEYYKKLF.

This clone is hyperexpanded in the sample. This sequence joins TRGV11 and TRGJP1. The J gene is not listed in TCRdb, so it was assigned here from a DNA match to germline. TRGV11 is placed among ORFs of uncertain function. J gave up 0 bases and V 6 bases, and 10 bases lay outside the gene matches. The CDR3 is 17 amino acids. CDR3 residues: CACWILRDYTTGWFKIF. CDR3 bases: TGTGCCTGCTGGATTCTTAGGGATTATACCACTGGTTGGTTCAAGATATTT.

This clone was counted ten times or more. This chain links TRGV10 with TRGJ1 or TRGJ2. Because TCRdb records no J gene, it was assigned here through a match of the DNA to germline. TRGV10 is reported as an ORF; its role is uncertain. Trimming removed 8 bases from V and 11 bases from J; junction bases left unmatched: 4. This CDR3 comprises 9 residues. CDR3 nucleotides: TGTGCTGCGTGGGGGGAGAAACTCTTT. Translated, it gives CAAWGEKLF.

About this clone: TCRdb lists the protein of a much larger clone for this DNA, which differs at residue 4, so this is likely a read error; the protein given here is translated from the DNA itself. The chain is built from TRGV8 and TRGJP2. The J gene, missing from TCRdb, was assigned here through DNA to germline matching. CDR1 and CDR2 from the germline V gene are VENAVY and YDSYNSRV. The CDR3 loop spans 13 amino acids. The CDR3 region has the DNA TGTGCCACCCGGGATAGTAGTGATTGGATCAAGACGTTT. This sequence encodes CATRDSSDWIKTF.

This clone was detected many times. The rearrangement joins TRGV2 to TRGJ1 or TRGJ2. The J gene is absent in TCRdb and was assigned here via DNA matching to germline. The CDR3 covers 12 residues. The J segment lost 8 bases and the V segment lost 5 bases, leaving 9 bases of the junction unmatched. The V gene's germline CDR1 is EGSNGY and CDR2 YDSYNSKV. CDR3 bases: TGTGCCACCTGGGTCCGCCTAGATAAGAAACTCTTT. As protein: CATWVRLDKKLF.

V gene TRGV2 combines with J gene TRGJP2. TCRdb is silent on the J gene; assignment here came from matching the DNA to germline. Germline values: CDR1 EGSNGY, CDR2 YDSYNSKV. The CDR3 extends over 18 amino acids. The junction had 11 bases not matched to a gene; V was cut back by 1 base and J by 0 bases. As DNA, the CDR3 is TGTGCCACCTGGGACGGATCGTCGGGGTATAGTAGTGATTGGATCAAGACGTTT. Its translation is CATWDGSSGYSSDWIKTF.

The V and J genes are TRGV8 and TRGJ1 or TRGJ2. TCRdb leaves out the J gene; it was filled in here by matching the DNA to germline. The V gene's germline CDR1 is VENAVY and CDR2 YDSYNSRV. This CDR3 has 18 residues. CDR3 sequence reads: CAPGIADAIGTNYYKKLF. In DNA, the CDR3 is TGTGCACCTGGGATAGCTGATGCTATCGGAACGAATTATTATAAGAAACTCTTT.

This clone rates as medium-sized (0.01 to 0.1%). The junction departs from germline at one end; a sequencing error may be responsible. The rearrangement uses TRGV2 and TRGJP2. Matching the DNA to germline supplied the J gene, which TCRdb does not give. CDR3 length: 13 residues. Per germline, CDR1 EGSNGY and CDR2 YDSYNSKV. CDR3 nucleotide sequence: TGTGCCACCTGGGACGGAGGTGAATGGATCAAGACGTTT. Encoded protein: CATWDGGEWIKTF.

A remark on this clone: A far larger clone lies a single base away; this is likely a read error. Different DNA sequences within this sample yield the same CDR3. The genes are TRGV11 and TRGJP2. Here the J gene was assigned by germline matching of the DNA, as TCRdb has none. TRGV11 is flagged as an ORF with uncertain function. The CDR3 totals 16 residues. DNA for the CDR3: TGTGCTTGCTGGCCCCCCTCCGGGGTAAGTGATTGGATCAAGACGTTT. Amino acids: CACWPPSGVSDWIKTF.

This clone is classed as medium-sized. The V gene call is TRGV10, and the J gene call is absent. TRGV10 is sorted into the ORF group, with uncertain function. There are 13 residues in the CDR3. The DNA of the CDR3 is TGTGCTGCGTGGGATTACGAGGGTGGCTGCGAGATATTT. Protein: CAAWDYEGGCEIF.

This clone was counted at least ten times. The V call is TRGV3, the J call TRGJ1 or TRGJ2. Because TCRdb records no J gene, it was assigned here through a match of the DNA to germline. The J segment lost 0 bases and the V segment lost 9 bases, leaving 5 bases of the junction unmatched. CDR3 length: 12 amino acids. Germline loops: CDR1 VTNTFY, CDR2 YDVSTARD (reference sequence). The CDR3 protein is CATRPNYYKKLF. The DNA for the CDR3 is TGTGCCACCCGGCCGAATTATTATAAGAAACTCTTT.

This clone was picked up many times. The rearrangement joins TRGV4 to TRGJ1 or TRGJ2. No J segment appears in TCRdb, so it was assigned here by matching the sequence to germline. Germline V gene data show CDR1 as EGSTGY and CDR2 as YDSYTSSV. Germline trimming cut 0 bases from V and 5 bases from J; bases unmatched to any gene: 4. There are 13 residues in the CDR3. The CDR3 spells CATWDGLDYKKLF. The CDR3 DNA reads as TGTGCCACCTGGGATGGGCTCGATTATAAGAAACTCTTT.

By sample fraction, this clone is medium-sized. The genes are TRGV2 and TRGJP1. The J gene was missing in TCRdb and was found by matching the end of the DNA to germline. The germline V gene encodes CDR1 EGSNGY and CDR2 YDSYNSKV. V shed 3 bases and J 11 bases; nucleotides not matched to a gene: 6. The CDR3 contains 12 residues. CDR3 protein: CATWDSGWFKIF. The CDR3 nucleotides are TGTGCCACCTGGGACTCGGGCTGGTTCAAGATATTT.

This clone is labeled medium-sized (0.01 to 0.1%). This chain joins TRGV8 and TRGJ1 or TRGJ2. The J gene is not listed in TCRdb, so it was assigned here from a DNA match to germline. The germline V gene has CDR1 VENAVY and CDR2 YDSYNSRV. CDR3 size: 10 residues. V lost 4 bases, J lost 10 bases, and 4 bases stayed unmatched. CDR3: CATWEKKKLF. CDR3 DNA sequence: TGTGCCACCTGGGAGAAAAAGAAACTCTTT.

This clone was seen ten or more times. The genes are TRGV2 and TRGJ1 or TRGJ2. TCRdb gives no J gene; it was assigned here by matching the DNA to germline. Germline V CDR1 and CDR2: EGSNGY, YDSYNSKV. Trimming removed 0 bases from V and 10 bases from J; junction bases left unmatched: 3. This CDR3 contains 11 residues. The CDR3 region has the DNA TGTGCCACCTGGGACGGGTACAAGAAACTCTTT. It is translated as CATWDGYKKLF.

This clone was counted many times. V usage is TRGV3 and J usage is TRGJP1. TCRdb does not report a J gene; here it was assigned by matching the DNA to germline references. Germline values: CDR1 VTNTFY, CDR2 YDVSTARD (reference sequence). This CDR3 spans 13 amino acids. The trim removed 12 bases at V and 4 bases at J, leaving 11 bases unmatched. The CDR3 reads CAPCGSTGWFKIF. The CDR3 region has the DNA TGTGCCCCTTGTGGGAGCACTGGTTGGTTCAAGATATTT.

By frequency in the sample, this clone is medium-sized. The J gene is TRGJ1 or TRGJ2, the V gene TRGV4. TCRdb lists no J gene, so it was determined here by aligning the DNA to germline. The germline V gene encodes CDR1 EGSTGY and CDR2 YDSYTSSV. The junction had 10 bases not matched to a gene; V was cut back by 5 bases and J by 0 bases. This CDR3 region has 15 residues. The CDR3 loop reads CATWVPCSNYYKKLF. In DNA, the CDR3 is TGTGCCACCTGGGTCCCTTGCTCGAATTATTATAAGAAACTCTTT.

This clone was seen repeatedly, ten times or more. V gene TRGV4 combines with J gene TRGJ1 or TRGJ2. TCRdb lists no J gene, so it was determined here by aligning the DNA to germline. Per germline, CDR1 EGSTGY and CDR2 YDSYTSSV. The CDR3 sequence is 14 residues long. V dropped 0 bases and J dropped 9; count of bases not matched to a gene: 11. The CDR3 is CATWDGRLPPKKLF. The CDR3, as DNA: TGTGCCACCTGGGATGGGCGGCTCCCCCCTAAGAAACTCTTT.

This clone was found a few times. A far larger clone lies a single base away; this is likely a read error. At the DNA level, this CDR3 is encoded by other sequences in the same sample as well. The chain has TRGV3 and TRGJ1 or TRGJ2. The J gene, not given by TCRdb, was assigned here from a germline match of the nucleotide sequence. The CDR3 is 12 residues long. Germline V lookup: CDR1 VTNTFY, CDR2 YDVSTARD (reference sequence). Here the CDR3 reads CATWDWDYKKLF. DNA of the CDR3: TGCGCCACCTGGGATTGGGATTATAAGAAACTCTTT.

In its sample, this clone ranks as medium-sized. This rearrangement joins TRGV11 to TRGJ1 or TRGJ2. Here the J gene was assigned by germline matching of the DNA, as TCRdb has none. TRGV11 is treated as an ORF (open reading frame) with a function not yet certain. Germline trimming cut 2 bases from V and 1 base from J; bases unmatched to any gene: 5. CDR3 length equals 15 residues. The chain's CDR3 is CACWIRPPNYYKKLF. In DNA form, the CDR3 reads TGTGCCTGCTGGATTAGGCCTCCAAATTATTATAAGAAACTCTTT.